The subject of this entry is one T cell receptor (beta chain). The target antigen is unknown. The source of the sample is a study of T-cell memory formation after mild COVID-19. Whole-study context: Largely donor-specific sequence clusters came from a couple of donors. Overall study results and limits: The SARS-CoV-2 specificity of second-wave clones reaching peak at day 37 remained unverified. Contracting CD4+ clones were located mainly in CM and EM, and CD8+ clones in EMRA.

It was 5'RACE with constant-segment primers that produced the TCR alpha and TCR beta cDNA libraries, which carried sample barcodes and UMIs. Using its own MiXCR run on the 5' RACE reads, TCRdb lists one record per CDR3 protein. The profile shows about 350,000 distinct CDR3 sequences, 14% of them singletons. Trimming at V came to 2 bases and at J to 11 bases, leaving 5 bases not matched to a gene. The CDR3 has 13 residues. Germline CDR1 LGHDT, CDR2 YNNKEL (reference sequence). The sequencing sample was made of PBMCs or a T cell subset sorted from them (not recorded which). The TCR originated in a man aged 18-30 years who had mild COVID-19 (a few samples of this study predate the infection). Cell type and time point are not known. The chain joins TRBV3-1 to TRBJ1-1; TRBD1 aligns across 10 bases. The CDR3 protein is CASSQRGTGEAFF. The CDR3 DNA sequence: TGTGCCAGCAGCCAAAGAGGGACAGGGGAGGCTTTCTTT.